This is a list of T cell receptor beta chains from one sample in a study of T cells in Graves' hyperthyroidism and ophthalmopathy. Using its own MiXCR run on the multiplex PCR reads, TCRdb lists one record per CDR3 protein. The table includes about 640,000 distinct CDR3 sequences, roughly 20% detected once. Sample: blood. Source of these receptors: a man aged 30-40 years with Graves' ophthalmopathy. Each CDR3 is given with its conserved first and last residue. Each record gives: V gene, clone size, D gene, J gene, CDR3 DNA, CDR3 protein. The D gene is left open where the match is weak. For some rows the clone size is stated as once, few or many, or as a class when expanded; others skip it.

V gene: TRBV20-1
clone size: few
D gene: .
J gene: TRBJ2-1
CDR3 DNA: TGCAGTGCTAGAGACGGGGGTACGGGGAGGGGGCTCAATGAGCAGTTCTTC
CDR3 protein: CSARDGGTGRGLNEQFF

V gene: TRBV12-3/TRBV12-4
clone size: .
D gene: .
J gene: TRBJ2-1
CDR3 DNA: TGTGCCAGCAGTTCAGCGGAGCGGTACAATGAGCAGTTCTTC
CDR3 protein: CASSSAERYNEQFF

V gene: TRBV19
clone size: .
D gene: TRBD2
J gene: TRBJ2-2
CDR3 DNA: TGTGCCAGTAGTATTAGCGGGAGTGGCACCGGGGAGCTGTTTTTT
CDR3 protein: CASSISGSGTGELFF

V gene: TRBV4-1
clone size: few
D gene: TRBD1
J gene: TRBJ2-3
CDR3 DNA: TGCGCCAGCAGCCAGGCCACAGGGGCGAGAGATACGCAGTATTTT
CDR3 protein: CASSQATGARDTQYF

V gene: TRBV10-3
clone size: .
D gene: TRBD1
J gene: TRBJ2-7
CDR3 DNA: TGTGCCATCAGGTCCGGGACAGGGGCCTACGAGCAGTACTTC
CDR3 protein: CAIRSGTGAYEQYF

V gene: TRBV6-5
clone size: few
D gene: TRBD2
J gene: TRBJ2-1
CDR3 DNA: TGTGCCAGCAGTTACCGAGCGGGAGCGGGGGATTTGAATGAGCAGTTCTTC
CDR3 protein: CASSYRAGAGDLNEQFF

V gene: TRBV5-1
clone size: many
D gene: TRBD2
J gene: TRBJ2-1
CDR3 DNA: TGCGCCAGCAGCTTGGCTAGGACTAGCGGGAACATTTACAATGAGCAGTTCTTC
CDR3 protein: CASSLARTSGNIYNEQFF

V gene: TRBV11-2
clone size: few
D gene: TRBD2
J gene: TRBJ2-7
CDR3 DNA: TGTGCCAGCAGCTGGAGACTAGCGGGAGAGAGCTCCTACGAGCAGTACTTC
CDR3 protein: CASSWRLAGESSYEQYF

V gene: TRBV5-4
clone size: few
D gene: TRBD2
J gene: TRBJ2-1
CDR3 DNA: TGTGCCAGCAGCTTTGGACTAGCGGCTGGCAATGAGCAGTTCTTC
CDR3 protein: CASSFGLAAGNEQFF

V gene: TRBV6-1
clone size: few
D gene: TRBD2
J gene: TRBJ2-4
CDR3 DNA: TGTGCCAGCAGTTTGGGACTAGCGGGAGGGCCGGGCAAAAACATTCAGTACTTC
CDR3 protein: CASSLGLAGGPGKNIQYF

V gene: TRBV11-2
clone size: many
D gene: TRBD1
J gene: TRBJ2-7
CDR3 DNA: TGTGCCAGCATTTCATCGGGACAGGGGGCCTACGAGCAGTACTTC
CDR3 protein: CASISSGQGAYEQYF

V gene: TRBV2
clone size: few
D gene: TRBD1
J gene: TRBJ1-3
CDR3 DNA: TGTGCCAGCAGGCCAGAGACAGGGGGCTCTGGAAACACCATATATTTT
CDR3 protein: CASRPETGGSGNTIYF

V gene: TRBV6-1
clone size: few
D gene: TRBD1
J gene: TRBJ1-5
CDR3 DNA: TGTGCCAGCAGTGTGACAGGGGCCGATCAGCCCCAGCATTTT
CDR3 protein: CASSVTGADQPQHF

V gene: TRBV19
clone size: .
D gene: .
J gene: TRBJ2-7
CDR3 DNA: TGTGCCAGTAGTATAAATCTCGAGGCAACTCTTTACGAGCAGTACTTC
CDR3 protein: CASSINLEATLYEQYF

V gene: TRBV20-1
clone size: once
D gene: .
J gene: TRBJ1-6
CDR3 DNA: TGCAGTGCTAGAGCTACAGGGCTTCAGGATTCACCCCTCCACTTT
CDR3 protein: CSARATGLQDSPLHF

V gene: TRBV11-2
clone size: .
D gene: TRBD1
J gene: TRBJ2-7
CDR3 DNA: TGTGCCAGCAGCCCCGGGGACAGCTACTCCTACGAGCAGTACTTC
CDR3 protein: CASSPGDSYSYEQYF

V gene: TRBV27
clone size: few
D gene: TRBD1
J gene: TRBJ1-2
CDR3 DNA: TGTGCCAGCAGTTACGGACAGGGGGCTTTTGGCTACACCTTC
CDR3 protein: CASSYGQGAFGYTF

V gene: TRBV2
clone size: many
D gene: .
J gene: TRBJ2-3
CDR3 DNA: TGTGCCAGCAGTGAGCTGATAGGGGCAGCCACCACAGATACGCAGTATTTT
CDR3 protein: CASSELIGAATTDTQYF

V gene: TRBV15
clone size: .
D gene: .
J gene: TRBJ2-7
CDR3 DNA: TGTGCCACCAGCAGAGCAGGGGTTGAGCAGTACTTC
CDR3 protein: CATSRAGVEQYF

V gene: TRBV28
clone size: .
D gene: .
J gene: TRBJ2-7
CDR3 DNA: TGTGCCAGCAGTTATCTGCGATACTACGAGCAGTACTTC
CDR3 protein: CASSYLRYYEQYF

V gene: TRBV19
clone size: .
D gene: .
J gene: TRBJ1-1
CDR3 DNA: TGTGCCAGTAGTACCACGGGGGTGAACACTGAAGCTTTCTTT
CDR3 protein: CASSTTGVNTEAFF

V gene: TRBV10-1
clone size: once
D gene: .
J gene: TRBJ1-2
CDR3 DNA: TGCGCCAGCAGTAAAGGGGCTTCTAACTATGGCTACACCTTC
CDR3 protein: CASSKGASNYGYTF

V gene: TRBV7-2
clone size: many
D gene: .
J gene: TRBJ2-5
CDR3 DNA: TGTGCCAGCAGCCCCAGGGAGATGGCCCACGCCCAGTACTTC
CDR3 protein: CASSPREMAHAQYF

V gene: TRBV9
clone size: many
D gene: .
J gene: TRBJ2-5
CDR3 DNA: TGTGCCAGCAGCGTAGGACGGGGACAAGAGACCCAGTACTTC
CDR3 protein: CASSVGRGQETQYF

V gene: TRBV28
clone size: few
D gene: TRBD2
J gene: TRBJ2-3
CDR3 DNA: TGTGCCAGCAGTTTAGGGACTAGCGAGACAGATACGCAGTATTTT
CDR3 protein: CASSLGTSETDTQYF

V gene: TRBV7-2
clone size: .
D gene: TRBD2
J gene: TRBJ2-1
CDR3 DNA: TGTGCCAGCAGCACAACTAGCGGGAGGGCTCAGTTCTTC
CDR3 protein: CASSTTSGRAQFF

V gene: TRBV20-1
clone size: few
D gene: TRBD2
J gene: TRBJ2-1
CDR3 DNA: TGCAGTGCTAGAGCCCCTCTGGCGACTAGCCTTGAGCAGTTCTTC
CDR3 protein: CSARAPLATSLEQFF

V gene: TRBV28
clone size: .
D gene: .
J gene: TRBJ1-1
CDR3 DNA: TGTGCCAGCCATTGGGGGCAGAACACTGAAGCTTTCTTT
CDR3 protein: CASHWGQNTEAFF

V gene: TRBV6-2/TRBV6-3
clone size: once
D gene: TRBD2
J gene: TRBJ2-1
CDR3 DNA: TGTGCCAGCAGCCTGACTAGCGGGGTTAACAATGAGCAGTTCTTC
CDR3 protein: CASSLTSGVNNEQFF

V gene: TRBV18
clone size: many
D gene: TRBD2
J gene: TRBJ2-1
CDR3 DNA: TGTGCCAGCTCACCAGCTACTAGCGGCTCCTACAATGAGCAGTTCTTC
CDR3 protein: CASSPATSGSYNEQFF

V gene: TRBV10-1
clone size: few
D gene: .
J gene: TRBJ1-1
CDR3 DNA: TGCGCCAGCAGTGACCATACAGAGAACACTGAAGCTTTCTTT
CDR3 protein: CASSDHTENTEAFF

V gene: TRBV6-1
clone size: many
D gene: .
J gene: TRBJ1-1
CDR3 DNA: TGTGCCACCGACCCGGGAGATAGAACTGAAGCTTTCTTT
CDR3 protein: CATDPGDRTEAFF

V gene: TRBV27
clone size: many
D gene: .
J gene: TRBJ1-2
CDR3 DNA: TGTGCCAGCAGTCCCCAGGCAGACTATGGCTACACCTTC
CDR3 protein: CASSPQADYGYTF

V gene: TRBV20-1
clone size: .
D gene: .
J gene: TRBJ1-6
CDR3 DNA: TGCAGTGCCCCCGGACAGTTTAATTCACCCCTCCACTTT
CDR3 protein: CSAPGQFNSPLHF

V gene: TRBV12-3/TRBV12-4
clone size: many
D gene: .
J gene: TRBJ1-1
CDR3 DNA: TGTGCCAGCAGTTTACGGCTGCTGAACACTGAAGCTTTCTTT
CDR3 protein: CASSLRLLNTEAFF

V gene: TRBV19
clone size: .
D gene: .
J gene: TRBJ1-2
CDR3 DNA: TGTGCCAGTAGGCAGGGCGGCGGCTATGGCTACACCTTC
CDR3 protein: CASRQGGGYGYTF

V gene: TRBV5-1
clone size: many
D gene: .
J gene: TRBJ1-2
CDR3 DNA: TGCGCCAGCAGCTCGGCAGGGAACTATGGCTACACCTTC
CDR3 protein: CASSSAGNYGYTF

V gene: TRBV19
clone size: many
D gene: .
J gene: TRBJ1-1
CDR3 DNA: TGTGCCAGTAGTATTAGTCGGGCGAACACTGAAGCTTTCTTT
CDR3 protein: CASSISRANTEAFF

V gene: TRBV3-1
clone size: many
D gene: TRBD2
J gene: TRBJ2-5
CDR3 DNA: TGTGCCAGCAGCCCCTACAGCGGGAGAGGGGAGACCCAGTACTTC
CDR3 protein: CASSPYSGRGETQYF

V gene: TRBV20-1
clone size: few
D gene: TRBD2
J gene: TRBJ2-2
CDR3 DNA: TGCAGTGCTAGCGGCTGGACTAGCGATTCGAACACCGGGGAGCTGTTTTTT
CDR3 protein: CSASGWTSDSNTGELFF

V gene: TRBV6-2/TRBV6-3
clone size: many
D gene: TRBD1
J gene: TRBJ2-7
CDR3 DNA: TGTGCCAGCAGTTGGACAGGGCTCGAGCAGTACTTC
CDR3 protein: CASSWTGLEQYF

V gene: TRBV11-2
clone size: many
D gene: .
J gene: TRBJ2-2
CDR3 DNA: TGTGCCAGCAGCTTCCAGAGCACCGGGGAGCTGTTTTTT
CDR3 protein: CASSFQSTGELFF

V gene: TRBV11-2
clone size: many
D gene: TRBD2
J gene: TRBJ2-1
CDR3 DNA: TGTGCCAGCAGCTTTGGGACTAGCGGGAGGGCCTTGTTATACAATGAGCAGTTCTTC
CDR3 protein: CASSFGTSGRALLYNEQFF

V gene: TRBV14
clone size: few
D gene: .
J gene: TRBJ2-7
CDR3 DNA: TGTGCCAGCAGCCTGAGGGACACCTGGCCGGGAGAGCAGTACTTC
CDR3 protein: CASSLRDTWPGEQYF

V gene: TRBV11-2
clone size: many
D gene: .
J gene: TRBJ2-1
CDR3 DNA: TGTGCCAGCAGCTTAGACCAGCGCCTCTCCTACAATGAGCAGTTCTTC
CDR3 protein: CASSLDQRLSYNEQFF

V gene: TRBV7-2
clone size: many
D gene: .
J gene: TRBJ2-1
CDR3 DNA: TGTGCCAGCAGGGCTAGGCTAGTCACGGATGAGCAGTTCTTC
CDR3 protein: CASRARLVTDEQFF

V gene: TRBV3-1
clone size: .
D gene: TRBD1
J gene: TRBJ2-3
CDR3 DNA: TGTGCCAGCAGCCAAATCCCCGGGACAGGGGGCACAGATACGCAGTATTTT
CDR3 protein: CASSQIPGTGGTDTQYF

V gene: TRBV6-1
clone size: few
D gene: TRBD1
J gene: TRBJ1-4
CDR3 DNA: TGTGCCAGCAGTAGCGGACAGGGGGCCGGTGAAAAACTGTTTTTT
CDR3 protein: CASSSGQGAGEKLFF

V gene: TRBV25-1
clone size: .
D gene: TRBD1
J gene: TRBJ2-7
CDR3 DNA: TGTGCCAGCATTATCCGGGACAGGGTCGACGAGCAGTACTTC
CDR3 protein: CASIIRDRVDEQYF